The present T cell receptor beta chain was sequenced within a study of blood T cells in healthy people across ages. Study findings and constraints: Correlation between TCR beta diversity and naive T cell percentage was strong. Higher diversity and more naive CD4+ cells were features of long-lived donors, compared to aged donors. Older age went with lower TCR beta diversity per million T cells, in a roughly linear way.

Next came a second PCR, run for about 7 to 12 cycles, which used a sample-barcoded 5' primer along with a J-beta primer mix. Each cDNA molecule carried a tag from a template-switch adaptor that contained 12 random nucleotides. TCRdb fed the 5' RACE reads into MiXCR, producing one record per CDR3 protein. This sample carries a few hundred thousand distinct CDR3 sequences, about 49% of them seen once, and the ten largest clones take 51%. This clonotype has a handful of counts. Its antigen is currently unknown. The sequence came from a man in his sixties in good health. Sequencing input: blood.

CDR3 in DNA: TGCAGCCGTGGCTCCGCTGGCACAGATACGCAGTATTTT. Translated: CSRGSAGTDTQYF. The chain is built from TRBV29-1 and TRBJ2-3, with no clear D. CDR3 size: 13 residues. Germline V gives CDR1 SQVTM, CDR2 ANQGSEA. V lost 8 bases and J 1 base, leaving 13 bases between the germline ends.